The 22 T cell receptor beta chains given below trace back to one sample, sequenced in a study of T-cell reconstitution after alpha-beta-depleted transplantation in children. It was with unique molecular identifiers that the TCRbeta library was prepared. MiXCR, applied by TCRdb to the PCR reads, yields one record per CDR3 protein. The data contain roughly 610,000 distinct CDR3 sequences, roughly 10% of them singletons. The specimen was PBMCs from the stem cell graft donor, collected from the stem cell graft. These receptors came from a human donor who donated a stem cell graft to a child with acute myeloid leukemia.

J is TRBJ2-3 and V is TRBV27, with TRBD2 matching over 9 bases. Looked up from germline, CDR1 is MNHEY and CDR2 is SMNVEV (reference sequence). Trimming cost V 6 bases and J 1 base; bases outside gene matches: 8. The CDR3 has 16 amino acids. CDR3 in DNA: TGTGCCAGCAGAAAGGCGGGAGGGCCCCGCACAGATACGCAGTATTTT. It specifies CASRKAGGPRTDTQYF.

A few counts support this clonotype. A much larger clone lies one base from this, so it may be a read error. This chain joins TRBV20-1 and TRBJ1-4, with D perhaps matching TRBD1 (6 bases). Germline CDR1 reads DFQATT; CDR2 reads SNEGSKA (reference sequence). The CDR3 covers 13 residues. The CDR3 coding sequence is TGCAGTGCTAGAGAGACAGGTGGAGAAAAACTGGTTTTT. It codes for CSARETGGEKLVF.

This clonotype has ten or more counts. The CDR3 spells CATSGTTGANVLTF. The CDR3, as DNA: TGTGCCACCAGTGGGACTACTGGGGCCAACGTCCTGACTTTC. The chain joins TRBV24-1 to TRBJ2-6, with a weak D call TRBD2 (6 bases). V was cut by 5 bases and J by 2 bases, with 6 bases left in between. Germline assignment: CDR1 KGHDR and CDR2 SFDVKD. The CDR3 runs 14 residues.

This clonotype came up a few times. The rearrangement joins TRBV6-2 or TRBV6-3 to TRBJ2-7; D not certain. V was trimmed by 2 bases and J by 3 bases, leaving 11 bases between them. The V gene's germline CDR1 is MNHEY and CDR2 SVGEGT. The CDR3 spans 14 residues. This CDR3 reads CASSYRQSLYEQYF. The CDR3 DNA reads as TGTGCCAGCAGTTACCGGCAGAGCCTCTACGAGCAGTACTTC.

The sample holds a few counts of this clonotype. This rearrangement joins TRBV4-3 to TRBJ2-2; 15 bases map to TRBD2. Germline V lookup: CDR1 LGHNA, CDR2 YSLEER. This CDR3 has 19 residues. Unmatched junction bases numbered 6, after V lost 4 bases and J lost 0 bases. The CDR3 DNA is TGCGCCAGCAGCCCTCGGACTAGCGGGAGGGCGGCGAACACCGGGGAGCTGTTTTTT. Its protein product is CASSPRTSGRAANTGELFF.

This clonotype was counted ten times or more. The rearrangement links TRBV3-1 to TRBJ2-7, with D perhaps matching TRBD2 (6 bases). V gave up 6 bases and J gave up 5 bases, with 11 bases separating them. This CDR3 comprises 12 residues. CDR1 LGHDT and CDR2 YNNKEL come from the germline V gene (reference sequence). The CDR3 protein is CASRRAGHEQYF. CDR3 DNA: TGTGCCAGCAGAAGGGCGGGACACGAGCAGTACTTC.

This clonotype appeared a few times. The chain recombines TRBV29-1 with TRBJ2-7; 16 bases map to TRBD2. This CDR3 has 16 amino acids. Germline V gene data show CDR1 as SQVTM and CDR2 as ANQGSEA. V lost 4 bases to trimming and J lost 4 bases; unmatched junction nucleotides: 7. The CDR3 here is CSVGGLAGGGSYEQYF. For the CDR3, the DNA is TGCAGCGTTGGGGGACTAGCGGGAGGGGGGAGTTACGAGCAGTACTTC.

This clonotype was seen a few times. The chain couples TRBV16 to TRBJ1-4; 8 bases map to TRBD1. With V trimmed by 4 bases and J by 8 bases, 3 bases remained unmatched. This CDR3 is built from 13 residues. Germline CDR1 reads KGHSY; CDR2 reads FQNENV. CDR3 in amino acids: CASSRTGSEKLFF. CDR3 DNA sequence: TGTGCCAGCAGCCGGACAGGGTCAGAAAAACTGTTTTTT.

The chain uses TRBV7-8 and TRBJ2-1; 11 nucleotides line up with TRBD2. The CDR3 consists of 17 residues. V shed 6 bases, J shed 3 bases, and the junction held 10 bases outside the gene matches. Germline-derived CDR1 and CDR2 are SGHVS and FQNEAQ. CDR3 region: CASSPLRLAGIYNEQFF. CDR3 nucleotides: TGTGCCAGCAGTCCCCTCCGACTAGCGGGAATCTACAATGAGCAGTTCTTC.

In its sample, this clonotype was seen a few times. This chain joins TRBV5-1 and TRBJ1-6; a weak D match, TRBD1 (6 bases). Germline lookup yields CDR1 SGHRS and CDR2 YFSETQ. The CDR3 runs 14 residues. Trimming took off 4 bases at V and 10 bases at J, with 15 bases between the two ends. CDR3 region: CASSTRTESSPLHF. In DNA form, the CDR3 reads TGCGCCAGCAGCACGAGGACAGAATCGTCACCCCTCCACTTT.

This clonotype was observed many times. The V gene is TRBV12-3 or TRBV12-4, the J gene TRBJ2-7; 8 bases line up with TRBD1. The CDR3 consists of 16 residues. V lost 6 bases and J lost 4; bases outside the gene matches: 14. CDR3 nucleotide sequence: TGTGCCAGCAGCCCCAGTAGGGGACAGGAATTATACGAGCAGTACTTC. It encodes CASSPSRGQELYEQYF.

This clonotype has ten or more counts. The chain carries TRBV25-1 and TRBJ1-2, with 8 bases fitting TRBD1. The CDR3 contains 16 residues. The germline V gene has CDR1 MGHDK and CDR2 SYGVNS. The J segment lost 1 base and the V segment lost 3 bases, leaving 7 bases of the junction unmatched. Here the CDR3 DNA reads TGTGCCAGCAGTGAGCGCCCCGGACAGGGTAACTATGGCTACACCTTC. Residues: CASSERPGQGNYGYTF.

This clonotype was counted between two and nine times. The chain combines TRBV12-3 or TRBV12-4 with TRBJ1-3; TRBD1 agrees at 12 bases. J lost 1 base, V lost 1 base, and 5 bases had no gene match. The CDR3 length is 18 residues. The CDR3 loop reads CASSLGGQGAGSGNTIYF. The CDR3 DNA reads as TGTGCCAGCAGTTTAGGGGGACAGGGGGCCGGTTCTGGAAACACCATATATTTT.

This clonotype turned up a few times. The V gene is TRBV5-1, the J gene TRBJ1-1; D not certain. Germline CDR1 SGHRS, CDR2 YFSETQ. Trimming cost V 0 bases and J 6 bases, with 9 bases left between them. The CDR3 totals 13 residues. CDR3: CASSLGLGSEAFF. CDR3 nucleotides: TGCGCCAGCAGCTTGGGTTTAGGGTCTGAAGCTTTCTTT.

The V gene is TRBV20-1, the J gene TRBJ1-1, with 9 bases matching TRBD1. In germline, CDR1 is DFQATT, CDR2 SNEGSKA (reference sequence). CDR3 size: 12 residues. Trimming at V came to 0 bases and at J to 10 bases, leaving 3 bases not matched to a gene. The CDR3 is CSARDTGGVAFF. Here the CDR3 DNA reads TGCAGTGCTAGAGATACAGGGGGCGTAGCTTTCTTT.

This clonotype showed up just a few times. V gene TRBV12-5 combines with J gene TRBJ2-1; D possibly uses TRBD1 or TRBD2 (5 bases each). Trimming left V 7 bases short and J 4 bases short, with 11 bases between. Germline V lookup: CDR1 LGHNT, CDR2 FRNRAP. The CDR3 extends over 13 amino acids. CDR3 coding DNA: TGTGCTAGTGCCCCGGGACGGTACAATGAGCAGTTCTTC. Its translation: CASAPGRYNEQFF.

The chain carries TRBV11-1 and TRBJ2-1, with 7 bases matching TRBD1. The CDR3 contains 19 residues. Looked up from germline, CDR1 is SGHAT and CDR2 is FQDESV (reference sequence). Losses at the gene ends were 2 bases for V and 4 bases for J; bases not matched to a gene: 17. The CDR3 loop is CASSLFGRGNEPSYNEQFF. DNA for the CDR3: TGTGCCAGCAGCTTATTTGGCAGGGGGAATGAGCCATCTTACAATGAGCAGTTCTTC.

Ten or more counts support this clonotype. This chain connects TRBV20-1 to TRBJ2-7; TRBD2 matches 9 bases. Per germline, CDR1 DFQATT and CDR2 SNEGSKA (reference sequence). The CDR3 spans 14 residues. Trimming at V came to 3 bases and at J to 7 bases, leaving 10 bases not matched to a gene. CDR3 residues: CSASPLAAGGEQYF. The CDR3 coding sequence is TGCAGTGCTAGCCCTTTAGCTGCGGGAGGGGAGCAGTACTTC.

Many counts were recorded for this clonotype. The J gene is TRBJ1-5, the V gene TRBV20-1; D unclear. CDR1 DFQATT and CDR2 SNEGSKA come from the germline V gene (reference sequence). This CDR3 comprises 13 residues. Trimming removed 0 bases from V and 4 bases from J, with 7 bases in between. As DNA, the CDR3 is TGCAGTGCTAGAGACGTCCCAAATCAGCCCCAGCATTTT. Residues: CSARDVPNQPQHF.

This clonotype has just a few counts. Compared with germline, one end of the junction differs, possibly owing to a read error. The rearrangement uses TRBV28 and TRBJ2-3; the match to TRBD2 covers 7 bases. CDR3 length: 15 amino acids. Germline loops: CDR1 MDHEN, CDR2 SYDVKM. Written as DNA, the CDR3 is TGTGCCAGCAGTTTATGGTGGGAGGGCACAAATACGCAGTATTTT. Translation: CASSLWWEGTNTQYF.

This clonotype has a count of ten or more. The chain links TRBV7-6 to TRBJ2-3; no clear D gene. Germline V gene lookup returns CDR1 SGHVS and CDR2 FNYEAQ. The length of the CDR3 is 15 residues. Trimming shortened V by 1 base and J by 5 bases, and 13 bases separated the two germline ends. This CDR3 reads CASSLGANLRDTQYF. CDR3 nucleotide sequence: TGTGCCAGCAGCTTAGGAGCGAACCTTCGAGATACGCAGTATTTT.

This clonotype was picked up many times. This chain connects TRBV6-5 to TRBJ1-4, with 7 bases aligning to TRBD1. Germline V gene lookup returns CDR1 MNHEY and CDR2 SVGAGI. V was clipped by 0 bases and J by 7 bases; unmatched bases: 8. The CDR3 is 16 amino acids. CDR3 protein: CASSYSSDRRGEKLFF. CDR3 nucleotides: TGTGCCAGCAGTTACTCGTCGGACAGGCGTGGTGAAAAACTGTTTTTT.